This note documents a single TCR beta chain sequence. Its antigen is currently not known. No much larger clone exists at a distance of one base, and base qualities are not known. Participants in the prospective study were aged roughly 18 to 100 years, lived in some 24 United States geographic areas, and enrolled through a virtual design. In the prospective study, participants were assigned to cohorts based on the clinical history participants reported in a screening survey and a study questionnaire. In the prospective study, mobile phlebotomists collected whole blood, serum and a nasopharyngeal or oropharyngeal swab from each participant. Additional blood draws and questionnaires over an approximately two-month period could optionally be provided by prospective study participants. Prospective study blood samples were shipped either frozen or at room temperature before DNA extraction. This specimen belongs to a study of blood T cell repertoires in COVID-19 (dated by TCRdb to the early 2020s). About the investigation overall: Samples from collaborators originated in the United States, Italy and Spain and spanned both the acute and convalescent phases of COVID-19. The material from the prospective study consisted of cDNA or gDNA derived from T cells, B-cell-depleted T cells, or PBMCs. Deeply sampled blood TCRbeta repertoires from subjects exposed to, actively infected with, or recovered from COVID-19 were included in the dataset. A freely available public database, intended as a resource for researchers studying the immune response to SARS-CoV-2, is where the repertoires were released. The samples were drawn from two sources: the first 160 participants of the ongoing ImmuneRACE study, and fewer than 1,500 subjects contributed by 6 global collaborators. The sample metadata nearly always contained a de-identified subject ID, COVID-19 status, age in years and sex. Where HLA class I and class II types were available, the types were taken from metadata supplied by the sample provider, not from assay-based typing.

Points the paper makes about the study in general: Clinical and demographic metadata were provided uncurated, with the amount varying by source and participant.

There are 15 amino acids in the CDR3, from cysteine to phenylalanine inclusive. Of the read, only the CDR3 DNA is kept; its 45 bases are in frame from base 1. Deletion took 2 bases off V and 5 bases off J, with a span of 15 bases between the germline ends. Based on the germline V gene, the CDR1 and CDR2 sequences are SGHTA and FQGNSA. TCRbeta CDR3 regions were amplified from genomic DNA using the immunoSEQ Assay, a bias-controlled multiplex PCR. The paper's processing steps were these. Nucleated cell counts per sample were estimated from amplification of reference gene primers within the assay. Sequence reads were collapsed and filtered to measure the absolute abundance of every unique TCRbeta CDR3 rearrangement. Productive Simpson clonality was computed per sample as the square root of Simpson's diversity index over productive rearrangements. The immuneACCESS repertoire file appears here via TCRdb, limited to in-frame rearrangements. These files lack a portion of the clones; in checked studies, under half of the deficit traces to unresolved V genes, and the cause of the others is not known. That table gives V, J and clone size, and the DNA gave D and trimming. This sample has about 210,000 clones in its table, and roughly 86% of those were observed once. The ten largest clones capture over 9% of the sample.

Specimen: PBMCs or T cells enriched from blood (not recorded which). The sequence was collected from a man aged 18 to 35 with acute COVID-19. Recombination linked TRBV7-2 to TRBJ2-5; TRBD1 is a weak D gene call, 5 bases matching. The DNA sequence is given as TGTGCCAGCAGCTTATTGGGGCCCACGGTGGAGACCCAGTACTTC. Translated, this is CASSLLGPTVETQYF. Where the CDR3 stops, the reference TRBV7-2 and TRBJ2-5 genes take over; the full variable domain is GAGVSQSPSNKVTEKGKDVELRCDPISGHTALYWYRQSLGQGLEFLIYFQGNSAPDKSGLPSDRFSAERTGGSVSTLTIQRTQQEDSAVYLCASSLLGPTVETQYFGPGTRLLVL.